The next 6 T cell receptor beta chains were all read from a single sample in a study of shared clonotypes between healthy human individuals. Some clones are missing from TCRdb's copy, which holds only in-frame ones; the method was immunoSEQ multiplex PCR. The sample gives 550,000 to 600,000 clones, roughly 72% of which show up once; around 13% is in the top ten. Material for sequencing was PBMCs. The origin of the receptors is a woman aged 35 to 49 in good health. Some clones in this sample may be carry-over from other donors' samples.

The rearrangement joins TRBV18 to TRBJ2-7, with D unresolved. Germline CDR1 KGHSH, CDR2 LQKENI. Trimming removed 1 base at V and 0 bases at J, with 13 bases between. This CDR3 comprises 16 residues. CDR3 sequence: CASSPLALLSSYEQYF. In nucleotides, the CDR3 is TGTGCCAGCTCACCACTGGCCCTACTGAGCTCCTACGAGCAGTACTTC.

There are a few counts of this clone. Other DNA variants within this sample encode the same CDR3. The rearrangement joins TRBV7-9 to TRBJ1-2, with a weak D call TRBD1 (5 bases). This CDR3 is built from 14 residues. V lost 5 bases and J lost 8, with 18 bases in between. CDR1 is SEHNR and CDR2 is FQNEAQ in the germline V gene (reference sequence). Written as DNA, the CDR3 is TGTGCCAGCAGCCCCCCGGGGTTCGGGGACGGCTACACCTTC. This codes for CASSPPGFGDGYTF.

The chain links TRBV9 to TRBJ2-6; D gene unclear. Germline V gene lookup returns CDR1 SGDLS and CDR2 YYNGEE. The CDR3 covers 16 residues. Between the trimmed V and J ends, which lost 3 bases and 2 bases, there was a span of 12 bases. The CDR3 DNA reads as TGTGCCAGCAGCGAAATCCTGGGGACTGGGGCCAACGTCCTGACTTTC. It encodes CASSEILGTGANVLTF.

CDR3 DNA sequence: TGTGCCAACCACTTCCCAGGGACCTATGGCTACACCTTC. Its translation: CANHFPGTYGYTF. This sequence joins TRBV6-4 and TRBJ1-2; D may be TRBD1 (5 bases). V lost 10 bases, J lost 4 bases, and 16 bases lay in between. CDR3 length: 13 residues. CDR1 MRHNA and CDR2 SNTAGT come from the germline V gene.

V gene TRBV2 combines with J gene TRBJ2-6, with a weak D call TRBD2 (5 bases). In germline, CDR1 is SNHLY, CDR2 FYNNEI. V lost 5 bases, J lost 2 bases, and 10 bases lay in between. The CDR3 length is 15 residues. The DNA of the CDR3 is TGTGCCAGCAGTCAAGGGAGACCTGGGGCCAACGTCCTGACTTTC. It specifies CASSQGRPGANVLTF.

The V call is TRBV7-9, the J call TRBJ2-5; D call uncertain. The V end lost 1 base, the J end lost 5 bases, and 14 bases lay between the germline ends. The CDR3 loop spans 15 amino acids. Germline V gives CDR1 SEHNR, CDR2 FQNEAQ (reference sequence). CDR3: CASSLGSGVDETQYF. CDR3 DNA: TGTGCCAGCAGCTTAGGATCTGGGGTGGACGAGACCCAGTACTTC.